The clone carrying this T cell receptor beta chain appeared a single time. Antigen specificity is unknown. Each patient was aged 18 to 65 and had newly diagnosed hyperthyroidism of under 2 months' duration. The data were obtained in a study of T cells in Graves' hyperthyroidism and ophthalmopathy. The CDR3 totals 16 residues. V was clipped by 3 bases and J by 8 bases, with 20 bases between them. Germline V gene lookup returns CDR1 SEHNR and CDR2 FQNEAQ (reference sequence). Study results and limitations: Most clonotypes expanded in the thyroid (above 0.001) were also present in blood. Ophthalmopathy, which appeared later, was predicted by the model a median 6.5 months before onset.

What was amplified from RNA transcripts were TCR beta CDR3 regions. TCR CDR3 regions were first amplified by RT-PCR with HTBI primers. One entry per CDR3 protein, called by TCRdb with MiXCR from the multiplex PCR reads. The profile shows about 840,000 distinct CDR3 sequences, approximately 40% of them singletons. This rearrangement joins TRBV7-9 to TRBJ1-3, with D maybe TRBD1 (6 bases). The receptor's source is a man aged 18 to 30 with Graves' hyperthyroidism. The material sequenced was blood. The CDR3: CASSLATGLYGYTIYF. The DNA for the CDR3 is TGTGCCAGCAGCTTGGCAACAGGGCTCTATGGCTACACCATATATTTT.